Sequencing of this TCR beta chain was carried out in a study of Graves' ophthalmopathy and Graves' hyperthyroidism. Study background: Peripheral blood sampling occurred at initial diagnosis, before any treatment.

TCR beta CDR3 amplification used RNA transcripts. Second-round multiplex PCR came after first-round RT-PCR with HTBI primers. TCRdb re-called the multiplex PCR reads with MiXCR, one entry per CDR3 protein. The sample records roughly 400,000 distinct CDR3 sequences, roughly 14% being singletons. Being free of ophthalmopathy for 18 months of follow-up defined stable hyperthyroidism. Exclusion applied to patients with other autoimmune diseases, uncontrolled infections, pregnancy or lactation. PBMCs were isolated by Ficoll-Paque density gradient centrifugation, using around 10 ml of fresh peripheral blood as the starting material. This clonotype was counted many times. The V end was cut by 3 bases, the J end by 5 bases, with 11 bases between. The CDR3 totals 13 residues. Per the germline V gene, CDR1 is MNHEY and CDR2 is SVGAGI.

The receptor's source is a woman in her late teens or twenties with stable Graves' hyperthyroidism. V usage is TRBV6-5 and J usage is TRBJ2-7; D is unclear. The sample taken for sequencing was peripheral blood. The CDR3 reads CASSYGRRDEQYF. CDR3 nucleotides: TGTGCCAGCAGTTATGGCCGACGGGACGAGCAGTACTTC.